The 5 T cell receptor beta chains given below trace back to one sample, sequenced in a study of T-cell memory formation after mild COVID-19. Via MiXCR, TCRdb re-called the 5' RACE reads, giving one row per CDR3 protein. This sample has about 450,000 distinct CDR3 sequences, with 20% to 30% found just once. The sequencing input was PBMCs or a T cell subset sorted from them (not recorded which). The source of these receptors is an adult woman who had mild COVID-19 (a few samples of this study predate the infection). Cell type and time point are not known.

This clonotype was detected a few times. This sequence joins TRBV29-1 and TRBJ2-7; 9 positions agree with TRBD1. Germline CDR1 reads SQVTM; CDR2 reads ANQGSEA. The CDR3 has 13 amino acids. V lost 6 bases, J lost 0 bases, and 3 bases stayed unmatched. The CDR3 protein is CSVGDRVSYEQYF. In DNA, the CDR3 is TGCAGCGTCGGGGACAGGGTCTCCTACGAGCAGTACTTC.

The sample holds a few counts of this clonotype. The chain combines TRBV25-1 with TRBJ2-1; 12 bases map to TRBD2. Per the germline V gene, CDR1 is MGHDK and CDR2 is SYGVNS. The CDR3 has 16 amino acids. With V trimmed by 5 bases and J by 8 bases, 10 bases remained unmatched. The CDR3 DNA follows: TGTGCCAGCAGTACACGGACTAGCGGGACTTTGGATGAGCAGTTCTTC. Protein product: CASSTRTSGTLDEQFF.

CDR3 in amino acids: CASSLEGSEPVHEQYF. CDR3 DNA: TGTGCCAGCAGCTTAGAGGGATCAGAGCCTGTCCACGAGCAGTACTTC. This chain links TRBV7-9 with TRBJ2-7; no definite D call. This CDR3 spans 16 amino acids. Deletions cut 1 base from V and 5 bases from J, with 18 bases between. Looked up from germline, CDR1 is SEHNR and CDR2 is FQNEAQ (reference sequence).

This chain joins TRBV6-5 and TRBJ2-7, with D hard to call. Trimming cost V 5 bases and J 0 bases, with 11 bases left between them. Germline CDR1 and CDR2: MNHEY and SVGAGI. The CDR3 runs 14 residues. The CDR3 spells CASSRAFSSYEQYF. The CDR3 DNA follows: TGTGCCAGCAGTCGGGCGTTCAGCTCCTACGAGCAGTACTTC.

This clonotype showed up just a few times. Germline and junction disagree at one end, which may indicate a read error. This chain connects TRBV12-3 or TRBV12-4 to TRBJ2-7, with D perhaps assigned TRBD1 or TRBD2 (5 bases each). The CDR3 loop spans 16 amino acids. The CDR3: CASSLALVRGAYEEYF. DNA for the CDR3: TGTGCCAGCAGTTTAGCCCTCGTTAGGGGAGCCTACGAGGAGTACTTC.